Listed below are T cell receptor beta chains from one sample, sequenced in a study of blood T cell repertoires in COVID-19. Using immunoSEQ multiplex PCR, the repertoire was profiled, and TCRdb retains in-frame clones only, with some absent. The sample carries just under 100,000 clones, about 86% recorded once. Sequencing was performed on peripheral blood. The receptor set was obtained from a woman between 55 and 75 years old in a cohort sampled during active or convalescent COVID-19. Both conserved end residues are part of each CDR3. The D gene is left open where the match is weak. Expanded clones get a size class; other rows say once, few or many, or leave the size out.

CDR3 protein: CASNKGGSYNEQFF
CDR3 DNA: TGTGCCAGCAATAAAGGGGGCTCCTACAATGAGCAGTTCTTC
clone size: few
J gene: TRBJ2-1
D gene: .
V gene: TRBV28

CDR3 protein: CASSLRQGLEAFF
CDR3 DNA: TGTGCCAGCAGTTTACGGCAGGGTCTTGAAGCTTTCTTT
clone size: .
J gene: TRBJ1-1
D gene: .
V gene: TRBV12-3/TRBV12-4

CDR3 protein: CASSEQTYSNQPQHF
CDR3 DNA: TGTGCCAGCAGTGAACAGACTTATAGCAATCAGCCCCAGCATTTT
clone size: .
J gene: TRBJ1-5
D gene: .
V gene: TRBV2

CDR3 protein: CSVADLRAGKTTDTQYF
CDR3 DNA: TGCAGCGTTGCAGACCTTCGTGCAGGGAAGACCACAGATACGCAGTATTTT
clone size: .
J gene: TRBJ2-3
D gene: .
V gene: TRBV29-1

CDR3 protein: CASSYPGGGRTGELFF
CDR3 DNA: TGTGCCAGTAGTTACCCCGGGGGGGGGCGAACCGGGGAGCTGTTTTTT
clone size: .
J gene: TRBJ2-2
D gene: TRBD2
V gene: TRBV19

CDR3 protein: CARSWGTGKNNYGYTF
CDR3 DNA: TGTGCCAGAAGCTGGGGGACAGGAAAAAATAACTATGGCTACACCTTC
clone size: .
J gene: TRBJ1-2
D gene: TRBD1
V gene: TRBV5-3

CDR3 protein: CASSGQGNTIYF
CDR3 DNA: TGTGCCAGCAGTGGACAGGGAAACACCATATATTTT
clone size: .
J gene: TRBJ1-3
D gene: .
V gene: TRBV2

CDR3 protein: CASSLEARWRSSYNEQFF
CDR3 DNA: TGTGCCAGCAGCCTCGAGGCACGATGGCGGAGCTCCTACAATGAGCAGTTCTTC
clone size: .
J gene: TRBJ2-1
D gene: .
V gene: TRBV11-2

CDR3 protein: CASRRDRGSGELFF
CDR3 DNA: TGTGCCAGCAGGCGCGACAGGGGGTCCGGGGAGCTGTTTTTT
clone size: .
J gene: TRBJ2-2
D gene: TRBD1
V gene: TRBV27

CDR3 protein: CAISTGGGNQPQHF
CDR3 DNA: TGTGCCATCAGTACAGGGGGCGGCAATCAGCCCCAGCATTTT
clone size: .
J gene: TRBJ1-5
D gene: TRBD1
V gene: TRBV10-3

CDR3 protein: CASSRPLGQLGNTIYF
CDR3 DNA: TGTGCCAGCAGCCGCCCCCTGGGACAGCTAGGAAACACCATATATTTT
clone size: .
J gene: TRBJ1-3
D gene: TRBD1
V gene: TRBV3-1/TRBV3-2

CDR3 protein: CASSRTGGAGANVLTF
CDR3 DNA: TGTGCCAGCAGCCGCACAGGGGGCGCTGGGGCCAACGTCCTGACTTTC
clone size: .
J gene: TRBJ2-6
D gene: TRBD1
V gene: TRBV7-6

CDR3 protein: CASTPDRGRTPLHF
CDR3 DNA: TGTGCCAGCACCCCGGACAGGGGGCGCACACCCCTCCACTTT
clone size: .
J gene: TRBJ1-6
D gene: TRBD1
V gene: TRBV6-5

CDR3 protein: CASSLANTEAFF
CDR3 DNA: TGTGCCAGCAGCTTGGCGAACACTGAAGCTTTCTTT
clone size: .
J gene: TRBJ1-1
D gene: .
V gene: TRBV11-3

CDR3 protein: CASSYHGTDTGHEQYF
CDR3 DNA: TGTGCCAGCAGTTACCACGGGACAGACACCGGACACGAGCAGTACTTC
clone size: .
J gene: TRBJ2-7
D gene: TRBD1
V gene: TRBV6-5

CDR3 protein: CASSQASGRSLYF
CDR3 DNA: TGTGCCAGCAGCCAAGCTAGCGGGAGATCACTGTACTTC
clone size: once
J gene: TRBJ2-7
D gene: TRBD2
V gene: TRBV3-1/TRBV3-2

CDR3 protein: CASSRVGDTQYF
CDR3 DNA: TGTGCCAGTAGCCGGGTTGGAGATACGCAGTATTTT
clone size: .
J gene: TRBJ2-3
D gene: .
V gene: TRBV19

CDR3 protein: CASSQVLGRASTYEQYF
CDR3 DNA: TGCGCCAGCAGCCAAGTTCTGGGCAGGGCCTCTACCTACGAGCAGTACTTC
clone size: .
J gene: TRBJ2-7
D gene: .
V gene: TRBV4-1

CDR3 protein: CASSTTARAPAFF
CDR3 DNA: TGTGCCAGCAGTACCACAGCGCGGGCTCCGGCTTTCTTT
clone size: few
J gene: TRBJ1-1
D gene: .
V gene: TRBV2

CDR3 protein: CASSFGGGGPYEQYF
CDR3 DNA: TGTGCCAGCAGCTTTGGGGGGGGAGGGCCCTACGAGCAGTACTTC
clone size: .
J gene: TRBJ2-7
D gene: TRBD2
V gene: TRBV11-2

CDR3 protein: CASRSSGNTIYF
CDR3 DNA: TGCGCCAGCCGGAGCTCTGGAAACACCATATATTTT
clone size: .
J gene: TRBJ1-3
D gene: .
V gene: TRBV5-1

CDR3 protein: CASSPETLRRNTEAFF
CDR3 DNA: TGTGCCAGCTCACCGGAAACGCTGCGGCGAAACACTGAAGCTTTCTTT
clone size: .
J gene: TRBJ1-1
D gene: .
V gene: TRBV18

CDR3 protein: CASSLLAGGPNEQYF
CDR3 DNA: TGTGCCAGCAGTCTACTTGCGGGAGGGCCCAACGAGCAGTACTTC
clone size: .
J gene: TRBJ2-7
D gene: TRBD2
V gene: TRBV28

CDR3 protein: CAWDSGLISGNTIYF
CDR3 DNA: TGTGCCTGGGACTCCGGACTGATCTCTGGAAACACCATATATTTT
clone size: .
J gene: TRBJ1-3
D gene: .
V gene: TRBV30

CDR3 protein: CASSPGTSGRNEQFF
CDR3 DNA: TGTGCCAGCAGCCCCGGGACTAGCGGAAGGAATGAGCAGTTCTTC
clone size: .
J gene: TRBJ2-1
D gene: TRBD2
V gene: TRBV6-5

CDR3 protein: CASREGLLSSYNSPLHF
CDR3 DNA: TGTGCCAGCAGGGAAGGTCTTCTGAGCTCCTATAATTCACCCCTCCACTTT
clone size: once
J gene: TRBJ1-6
D gene: .
V gene: TRBV6-1

CDR3 protein: CASSLGAGPTYEQYF
CDR3 DNA: TGTGCTAGCAGCTTAGGGGCGGGGCCGACCTACGAGCAGTACTTC
clone size: few
J gene: TRBJ2-7
D gene: .
V gene: TRBV7-7

CDR3 protein: CASSLLEGGDTYNEQFF
CDR3 DNA: TGCGCCAGCAGCTTGTTGGAGGGGGGGGACACCTACAATGAGCAGTTCTTC
clone size: once
J gene: TRBJ2-1
D gene: .
V gene: TRBV5-1

CDR3 protein: CASSAGTGGAWYGYTF
CDR3 DNA: TGTGCCAGCAGCGCCGGGACAGGGGGCGCATGGTATGGCTACACCTTC
clone size: .
J gene: TRBJ1-2
D gene: TRBD1
V gene: TRBV9

CDR3 protein: CASSIQGISYNEQFF
CDR3 DNA: TGTGCCAGCAGCATCCAGGGGATATCCTACAATGAGCAGTTCTTC
clone size: .
J gene: TRBJ2-1
D gene: .
V gene: TRBV27

CDR3 protein: CASSPSSRGQHEQYF
CDR3 DNA: TGTGCCAGCTCACCTTCCTCTAGGGGACAGCACGAGCAGTACTTC
clone size: .
J gene: TRBJ2-7
D gene: TRBD1
V gene: TRBV18

CDR3 protein: CATSRRGFPQETQYF
CDR3 DNA: TGTGCCACCAGCAGAAGGGGATTCCCACAAGAGACCCAGTACTTC
clone size: .
J gene: TRBJ2-5
D gene: .
V gene: TRBV15

CDR3 protein: CASSLNPPSGGFYNEQFF
CDR3 DNA: TGTGCCAGCAGCTTAAACCCCCCAAGCGGGGGGTTCTACAATGAGCAGTTCTTC
clone size: .
J gene: TRBJ2-1
D gene: TRBD2
V gene: TRBV11-2